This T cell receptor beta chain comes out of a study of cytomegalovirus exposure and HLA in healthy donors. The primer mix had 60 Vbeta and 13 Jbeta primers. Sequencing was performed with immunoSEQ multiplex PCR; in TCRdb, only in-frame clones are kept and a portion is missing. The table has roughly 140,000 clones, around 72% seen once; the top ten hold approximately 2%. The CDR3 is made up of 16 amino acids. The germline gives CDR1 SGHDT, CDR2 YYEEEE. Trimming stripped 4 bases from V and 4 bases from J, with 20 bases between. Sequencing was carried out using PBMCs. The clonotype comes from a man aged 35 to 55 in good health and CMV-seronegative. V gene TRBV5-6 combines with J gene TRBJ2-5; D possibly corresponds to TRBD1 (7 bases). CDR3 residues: CASSLTGNRGGETQYF. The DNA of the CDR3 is TGTGCCAGCAGCCTGACTGGCAACAGGGGAGGAGAGACCCAGTACTTC.